Shown below are 31 T cell receptor beta chains from a single sample sequenced in a study of T cells in Graves' hyperthyroidism and ophthalmopathy. Amplification targeted TCR beta CDR3 regions from RNA transcripts. The HTBI set primed first-round TCR CDR3 RT-PCR. From the multiplex PCR reads, TCRdb called clonotypes with MiXCR, one entry per CDR3 protein. In the table there are hundreds of thousands of distinct CDR3 sequences, roughly 14% of which are singletons. The sample was blood. These receptor sequences come from a woman aged 35 to 49 with Graves' ophthalmopathy.

The sample holds many counts of this clonotype. This chain links TRBV6-1 with TRBJ2-7, with no clear D. V lost 4 bases and J lost 3, with 7 bases in between. This CDR3 region has 12 residues. The germline CDR1 and CDR2 sequences are MNHNS and SASEGT. The CDR3 bases are TGTGCCAGCAGTGTTGGGCTCTACGAGCAGTACTTC. Translating gives CASSVGLYEQYF.

This clonotype was counted ten times or more. This chain joins TRBV28 and TRBJ1-3; 10 bases line up with TRBD1. CDR3 length equals 15 residues. The ends lost 2 bases at V and 4 bases at J; junction bases unmatched: 2. Germline V CDR1 and CDR2: MDHEN, SYDVKM. Here the CDR3 reads CASSLDRGLGNTIYF. DNA for the CDR3: TGTGCCAGCAGTTTAGACAGGGGGCTCGGAAACACCATATATTTT.

The CDR3 is CASSPAGVSTEAFF. CDR3 in DNA: TGTGCCAGCTCACCAGCAGGGGTGTCAACTGAAGCTTTCTTT. The genes are TRBV18 and TRBJ1-1; D is possibly TRBD1 (6 bases). Germline loops: CDR1 KGHSH, CDR2 LQKENI. V was clipped by 2 bases and J by 5 bases, with 12 bases between them. This CDR3 contains 14 residues.

The V gene is TRBV6-5, the J gene TRBJ2-6; D unresolved. The germline CDR1 and CDR2 sequences are MNHEY and SVGAGI. V gave up 5 bases and J gave up 1 base, with 12 bases separating them. CDR3 length: 16 amino acids. CDR3 sequence (DNA): TGTGCCAGCAGTCACAACCTGGGATCTGGGGCCAACGTCCTGACTTTC. Residues: CASSHNLGSGANVLTF.

In its sample, this clonotype was seen many times. The chain uses TRBV10-3 and TRBJ2-7; 9 bases are shared with TRBD1. The CDR3 consists of 13 residues. Germline lookup yields CDR1 ENHRY and CDR2 SYGVKD. After removal of 6 bases from V and 5 bases from J, the junction contained 5 bases not matched to a gene. The CDR3 nucleotides are TGTGCCATCAGGTCGGGACAGGGAGACGAGCAGTACTTC. Its protein is CAIRSGQGDEQYF.

This clonotype was recorded a few times. The chain is built from TRBV30 and TRBJ1-2; TRBD1 aligns across 7 bases. CDR3 length: 13 amino acids. The germline CDR1 and CDR2 sequences are GTSNPN and SVGIG (reference sequence). V lost 5 bases and J lost 3; bases outside the gene matches: 6. The CDR3 region has the DNA TGTGCCTGGGTCCCACAGGGGTACTATGGCTACACCTTC. Its protein product is CAWVPQGYYGYTF.

This clonotype was observed at least ten times. The V gene is TRBV27, the J gene TRBJ1-5; tentative D call: TRBD1 (5 bases). The V end was cut by 5 bases, the J end by 0 bases, with 17 bases between. Germline V gene lookup returns CDR1 MNHEY and CDR2 SMNVEV (reference sequence). This CDR3 is built from 17 residues. This CDR3 is CASSRTGAGHSNQPQHF. The CDR3 DNA reads as TGTGCCAGCAGTCGAACCGGGGCAGGCCATAGCAATCAGCCCCAGCATTTT.

This clonotype was picked up many times. CDR3 bases: TGTGCCAGCAGTTCCCCCCGACAGGGTTCATTTAGCAATCAGCCCCAGCATTTT. This translates into CASSSPRQGSFSNQPQHF. The genes are TRBV28 and TRBJ1-5; 7 nucleotides align to TRBD1. Trimming cost V 4 bases and J 0 bases; bases outside gene matches: 12. The length of the CDR3 is 18 residues. CDR1 and CDR2 (germline): MDHEN, SYDVKM. The full variable domain, with the rest looked up from reference TRBV28 and TRBJ1-5, is DVKVTQSSRYLVKRTGEKVFLECVQDMDHENMFWYRQDPGLGLRLIYFSYDVKMKEKGDIPEGYSVSREKKERFSLILESASTNQTSMYLCASSSPRQGSFSNQPQHFGDGTRLSIL.

This clonotype was seen more than once but under ten times. A read error is possible here, since a much larger clone lies one base away. This chain uses TRBV20-1 with TRBJ2-5, with D tentatively TRBD1 (5 bases). Between the trimmed V and J ends, which lost 6 bases and 0 bases, there was a span of 20 bases. In germline, CDR1 is DFQATT, CDR2 SNEGSKA (reference sequence). The CDR3 covers 16 residues. The CDR3 sequence: CSAPGQAVDYQETQYF. CDR3 in DNA: TGCAGTGCACCAGGGCAGGCCGTAGATTACCAAGAGACCCAGTACTTC.

CDR3 protein: CASSLADREEAFF. The DNA for the CDR3 is TGCGCCAGCAGCTTGGCCGACAGAGAAGAAGCTTTCTTT. This chain links TRBV5-1 with TRBJ1-1; D is possibly TRBD1 (5 bases). The CDR3 is made up of 13 amino acids. CDR1 is SGHRS and CDR2 is YFSETQ in the germline V gene. V shed 0 bases and J shed 8 bases, with 11 bases lying between them.

This clonotype was detected many times. The gene calls are TRBV19 and TRBJ1-5, with D uncertain. This CDR3 region has 12 residues. The germline V gene has CDR1 LNHDA and CDR2 SQIVND (reference sequence). Trimming removed 3 bases from V and 4 bases from J, with 4 bases in between. CDR3 sequence: CASSMRNQPQHF. Here the CDR3 DNA reads TGTGCCAGTAGTATGAGGAATCAGCCCCAGCATTTT.

The chain couples TRBV10-3 to TRBJ2-7; 8 bases line up with TRBD1. The germline V gene encodes CDR1 ENHRY and CDR2 SYGVKD. J was trimmed by 5 bases and V by 6 bases; bases with no gene match: 9. This CDR3 contains 14 residues. CDR3 bases: TGTGCCATCAGACAGGGGGAAGTCGGGAACGAGCAGTACTTC. It codes for CAIRQGEVGNEQYF.

V is TRBV20-1 and J is TRBJ2-2; D is unresolved. Germline V gene lookup returns CDR1 DFQATT and CDR2 SNEGSKA (reference sequence). The CDR3 is 12 amino acids. Between the trimmed V and J ends, which lost 2 bases and 8 bases, there was a span of 9 bases. CDR3 DNA: TGCAGTGCTAGATTGGGAAGGGGGGAGCTGTTTTTT. Residues: CSARLGRGELFF.

This clonotype was detected many times. The CDR3 DNA sequence: TGTGCCAGCAGTTGGACTAGTGGTGCAGATACGCAGTATTTT. Its translation: CASSWTSGADTQYF. The chain employs TRBV6-2 or TRBV6-3 and TRBJ2-3; the match to TRBD2 covers 7 bases. The V gene's germline CDR1 is MNHEY and CDR2 SVGEGT. The V and J ends lost 4 bases and 4 bases, in that order; junction bases with no gene match: 5. The CDR3 spans 14 residues.

This clonotype was picked up many times. The genes are TRBV27 and TRBJ2-7; 11 bases line up with TRBD2. The germline V gene has CDR1 MNHEY and CDR2 SMNVEV (reference sequence). This CDR3 region has 22 residues. V gave up 0 bases and J gave up 0 bases; unmatched junction bases: 19. CDR3 amino acids: CASSLSLKDSGRAPMFSYEQYF. CDR3 in DNA: TGTGCCAGCAGTTTATCCCTGAAAGATAGCGGGAGGGCCCCAATGTTCTCCTACGAGCAGTACTTC.

This clonotype was found many times. V gene TRBV4-2 combines with J gene TRBJ1-2; the match to TRBD1 covers 8 bases. This CDR3 is 13 amino acids long. J lost 8 bases, V lost 3 bases, and 5 bases had no gene match. Germline V CDR1 and CDR2: LGHNA, YNFKEQ. CDR3 in amino acids: CASSQDRVGGYTF. The CDR3 coding sequence is TGTGCCAGCAGCCAGGACAGGGTTGGCGGCTACACCTTC.

This clonotype was picked up a small number of times. J is TRBJ2-6 and V is TRBV9; the D is unclear. With 5 bases removed from V and 2 bases from J, the gap between germline ends came to 8 bases. CDR1 is SGDLS and CDR2 is YYNGEE in the germline V gene. The length of the CDR3 is 14 residues. The CDR3 coding sequence is TGTGCCAGCAGGCCGGCTGCTGGGGCCAACGTCCTGACTTTC. It translates to CASRPAAGANVLTF.

This clonotype was detected many times. This sequence may be a read error, since a much larger clone differs from it by one base. The chain joins TRBV12-3 or TRBV12-4 to TRBJ1-2; 9 bases are a match to TRBD1. This CDR3 has 14 amino acids. V gave up 4 bases and J gave up 4 bases; unmatched junction bases: 4. The CDR3 bases are TGTGCCAGCAGTTCAACAGGGGGCGTCTATGGCTACACCTTC. Protein product: CASSSTGGVYGYTF.

This rearrangement joins TRBV12-3 or TRBV12-4 to TRBJ2-2; D gene ambiguous. Trimming took off 6 bases at V and 7 bases at J, with 15 bases between the two ends. This CDR3 has 14 amino acids. The CDR3 region has the DNA TGTGCCAGCAGCCCACAATCTGGTGTCGGGGAGCTGTTTTTT. Its protein product is CASSPQSGVGELFF.

The sample holds many counts of this clonotype. The chain carries TRBV19 and TRBJ1-2; D is perhaps TRBD1 (5 bases). Germline V gene data show CDR1 as LNHDA and CDR2 as SQIVND (reference sequence). This CDR3 comprises 15 residues. The V end was cut by 10 bases, the J end by 2 bases, with 20 bases between. As DNA, the CDR3 is TGTGCCATACAGGAACAAGGAGCATTAAACTATGGCTACACCTTC. Its translation: CAIQEQGALNYGYTF.

Many counts were recorded for this clonotype. The V gene is TRBV19, the J gene TRBJ2-2; D gene unclear. This CDR3 has 13 residues. V lost 7 bases and J 5 bases, leaving 11 bases between the germline ends. Germline V gene data show CDR1 as LNHDA and CDR2 as SQIVND (reference sequence). This chain's CDR3 is CASTERETGELFF. The CDR3 DNA is TGTGCCAGTACGGAAAGAGAAACCGGGGAGCTGTTTTTT.

This clonotype was counted between two and nine times. V is TRBV3-1 and J is TRBJ2-4; D is unresolved. Germline V lookup: CDR1 LGHDT, CDR2 YNNKEL (reference sequence). Trimming shortened V by 0 bases and J by 6 bases, and 9 bases separated the two germline ends. This CDR3 has 14 amino acids. CDR3 nucleotides: TGTGCCAGCAGCCAAGATGGATCGGGAAACATTCAGTACTTC. Residues: CASSQDGSGNIQYF.

This clonotype occurred a few times. The chain links TRBV18 to TRBJ1-2; D remains unclear. This CDR3 has 17 residues. From germline, CDR1 is KGHSH and CDR2 LQKENI. The ends were cut back, 3 bases at V and 5 bases at J, with 22 bases in the middle. The CDR3 DNA reads TGTGCCAGCTCACCTTCAAAACACATAATTGGAGGATATGGCTACACCTTC. This encodes CASSPSKHIIGGYGYTF. The full variable domain, in which reference TRBV18 and TRBJ1-2 provide the parts outside the CDR3, is NAGVMQNPRHLVRRRGQEARLRCSPMKGHSHVYWYRQLPEEGLKFMVYLQKENIIDESGMPKERFSAEFPKEGPSILRIQQVVRGDSAAYFCASSPSKHIIGGYGYTFGSGTRLTVV.

This clonotype has a count of ten or more. The chain is built from TRBV10-3 and TRBJ2-7; TRBD2 aligns across 10 bases. This CDR3 spans 16 amino acids. Germline V lookup: CDR1 ENHRY, CDR2 SYGVKD. V trimming: 6 bases; J trimming: 5 bases; junction bases outside the gene matches: 13. CDR3 in DNA: TGTGCCATCAGCACCGAGGGGCTAGCGGGAGTGGACGAGCAGTACTTC. This codes for CAISTEGLAGVDEQYF.

This clonotype was seen ten or more times. J is TRBJ2-3 and V is TRBV5-1; TRBD2 might be the D (5 bases). V was clipped by 0 bases and J by 2 bases, with 10 bases between them. The CDR3 totals 15 residues. Germline V gene sequence: CDR1 SGHRS, CDR2 YFSETQ. The CDR3 region is CASSLGGFDTDTQYF. The CDR3 DNA follows: TGCGCCAGCAGCTTGGGAGGGTTTGACACAGATACGCAGTATTTT.

This clonotype occurred many times. CDR3 loop: CASRGASGSFQPYF. CDR3 in DNA: TGTGCCAGCAGGGGGGCTAGCGGGAGTTTCCAGCCGTACTTC. The chain links TRBV12-3 or TRBV12-4 to TRBJ2-7, with TRBD2 identical over 10 bases. The J segment lost 12 bases and the V segment lost 6 bases, leaving 14 bases of the junction unmatched. The CDR3 is 14 residues long.

This clonotype was detected only once. The rearrangement links TRBV2 to TRBJ2-2, with 8 bases matching TRBD2. This CDR3 comprises 16 residues. V lost 6 bases to trimming and J lost 6 bases; unmatched junction nucleotides: 12. Germline V gives CDR1 SNHLY, CDR2 FYNNEI. The CDR3 is CASRYQGLVESGELFF. The CDR3 nucleotides read TGTGCCAGCAGATATCAGGGACTAGTCGAGTCCGGGGAGCTGTTTTTT.

This clonotype was observed many times. The CDR3 DNA follows: TGTGCCAGCGGGGCGGACGGGTATGGCTACACCTTC. Amino acids: CASGADGYGYTF. The V call is TRBV27, the J call TRBJ1-2; D is perhaps TRBD1 (5 bases). The germline CDR1 and CDR2 sequences are MNHEY and SMNVEV (reference sequence). With 8 bases removed from V and 5 bases from J, the gap between germline ends came to 12 bases. The CDR3 loop spans 12 amino acids.

Only a few counts were recorded for this clonotype. CDR3 sequence: CASSGAGQGFNEQYF. CDR3 DNA: TGTGCCAGCAGTGGGGCGGGACAGGGTTTCAACGAGCAGTACTTC. V and J are TRBV12-3 or TRBV12-4 and TRBJ2-7; 9 bases are a match to TRBD1. The V segment lost 5 bases and the J segment 5 bases; nucleotides outside the gene matches: 10. The CDR3 loop spans 15 amino acids.

V is TRBV6-1 and J is TRBJ1-1; D is undetermined. Germline CDR1 and CDR2: MNHNS and SASEGT. The CDR3 contains 12 residues. V gave up 8 bases and J gave up 11 bases, with 18 bases separating them. CDR3: CASSQTGDGAFF. The CDR3 DNA reads as TGTGCCAGCTCTCAGACGGGTGATGGGGCTTTCTTT.

Ten or more counts support this clonotype. The chain joins TRBV6-2 or TRBV6-3 to TRBJ2-7; 9 bases agree with TRBD2. The V gene end was trimmed by 4 bases and the J gene end by 2 bases; junction bases not matched to a gene: 3. The CDR3 is made up of 14 amino acids. Germline V gene sequence: CDR1 MNHEY, CDR2 SVGEGT. CDR3 sequence reads: CASSSAGGPYEQYF. In DNA form, the CDR3 reads TGTGCCAGCAGTTCTGCGGGAGGGCCCTACGAGCAGTACTTC.